These T cell receptor beta chains were read from a single sample in a study of cytomegalovirus exposure and HLA in healthy donors. Here immunoSEQ multiplex PCR was the method, and the copy in TCRdb shows in-frame clones only, minus some. The table has about 120,000 clones, 60% to 80% seen once. The specimen was PBMCs. The receptors were sampled from a woman in her twenties or thirties in good health and CMV-seropositive. CDR3s include the opening cysteine and the closing phenylalanine or tryptophan. The order of the fields is J gene, D gene, clone size, V gene, CDR3 protein, CDR3 DNA. The D gene is left open where the match is weak. Some rows mark clone size as missing; the rest say once, few, many or name a class of expanded clone.

>TRBJ1-2|TRBD1|few|TRBV15
CATSRDGGQGASLYGYTF
TGTGCCACCAGCAGAGATGGTGGGCAGGGGGCGTCCCTCTATGGCTACACCTTC
>TRBJ1-1|TRBD1|.|TRBV11-1
CASSQTTGTNTEAFF
TGTGCCAGCAGCCAAACGACAGGGACGAACACTGAAGCTTTCTTT
>TRBJ1-5|TRBD1|.|TRBV19
CASSTTGVWGNQPQHF
TGTGCCAGTAGTACCACAGGGGTTTGGGGCAATCAGCCCCAGCATTTT
>TRBJ1-4|TRBD1|once|TRBV10-3
CAISESTGGGNEKLFF
TGTGCCATCAGTGAGTCTACAGGGGGCGGCAATGAAAAACTGTTTTTT
>TRBJ1-1|.|.|TRBV13
CASSLDRLGEAFF
TGTGCCAGCAGCTTAGACAGGTTGGGTGAAGCTTTCTTT
>TRBJ2-5|TRBD2|.|TRBV7-9
CASSWGGEETQYF
TGTGCCAGCAGCTGGGGGGGGGAAGAGACCCAGTACTTC
>TRBJ2-7|TRBD2|.|TRBV6-6
CASSYSSGSSYEQYF
TGTGCCAGCAGTTACTCTAGCGGGAGCTCCTACGAGCAGTACTTC
>TRBJ2-1|TRBD1|.|TRBV15
CATSRGGTGAYNEQFF
TGTGCCACCAGCAGAGGGGGGACAGGGGCCTACAATGAGCAGTTCTTC
>TRBJ2-7|.|.|TRBV18
CASSQAMSAGRYF
TGTGCCAGCTCACAAGCAATGTCGGCAGGGCGGTACTTC
>TRBJ1-4|.|few|TRBV18
CASSPLAAGNEKLFF
TGTGCCAGCTCACCACTAGCCGCCGGCAATGAAAAACTGTTTTTT
>TRBJ2-1|.|.|TRBV5-1
CASSSSGNEQFF
TGCGCCAGCAGCTCCTCGGGGAATGAGCAGTTCTTC
>TRBJ2-1|TRBD2|.|TRBV29-1
CSVEYLGTSERYYNEQFF
TGCAGCGTTGAATACTTAGGGACTAGCGAGAGATACTACAATGAGCAGTTCTTC
>TRBJ1-2|TRBD1|.|TRBV2
CASTDTRQGTSIIGYTF
TGTGCCAGCACAGACACACGACAGGGGACATCCATTATCGGCTACACCTTC
>TRBJ1-1|.|.|TRBV5-1
CASSLAGGNTEAFF
TGCGCCAGCAGCTTGGCGGGGGGAAACACTGAAGCTTTCTTT
>TRBJ2-7|TRBD2|.|TRBV5-6
CASSRRLAGLYEQYF
TGTGCCAGCAGCCGGAGACTAGCGGGACTCTACGAGCAGTACTTC
>TRBJ2-1|TRBD2|.|TRBV6-5
CASSYSPAGVNEQFF
TGTGCCAGCAGTTATTCCCCAGCGGGAGTCAATGAGCAGTTCTTC
>TRBJ1-5|TRBD1|.|TRBV2
CASSKIGQGGNQPQHF
TGTGCCAGCAGTAAAATTGGACAGGGCGGAAACCAGCCCCAGCATTTT
>TRBJ1-2|TRBD1|.|TRBV7-6
CASSLEGQTNYGYTF
TGTGCCAGCAGCTTAGAGGGACAGACTAACTATGGCTACACCTTC
>TRBJ1-5|.|.|TRBV6-5
CASTLQGIQHF
TGTGCCAGCACCCTACAGGGAATTCAGCATTTT
>TRBJ1-2|.|.|TRBV19
CATHPRGSANYGYTF
TGTGCCACCCACCCTAGGGGGAGTGCTAACTATGGCTACACCTTC
>TRBJ1-1|.|.|TRBV6-1
CASSEAPGLQTEAFF
TGTGCCAGCAGTGAAGCGCCGGGTCTCCAGACTGAAGCTTTCTTT
>TRBJ2-5|TRBD2|.|TRBV19
CASSNQAGAGQETQYF
TGTGCCAGTAGTAATCAAGCGGGGGCGGGCCAAGAGACCCAGTACTTC
>TRBJ2-3|TRBD2|.|TRBV9
CASSVEGAAAGGISSTDTQYF
TGTGCCAGCAGCGTAGAGGGCGCGGCAGCGGGAGGCATATCTAGCACAGATACGCAGTATTTT
>TRBJ1-2|.|.|TRBV14
CASSQHRENGYTF
TGTGCCAGCAGCCAACACAGGGAGAACGGCTACACCTTC
>TRBJ1-2|TRBD1|few|TRBV7-9
CASDRVPNYGYTF
TGTGCCAGCGACAGGGTACCTAACTATGGCTACACCTTC
>TRBJ2-5|TRBD2|.|TRBV5-5
CASSRQTSGGAEETQYF
TGTGCCAGCAGCCGGCAGACTAGCGGGGGGGCTGAAGAGACCCAGTACTTC
>TRBJ2-2|.|few|TRBV5-4
CASSLDGQALTGELFF
TGTGCCAGCAGCTTGGATGGCCAAGCGTTAACCGGGGAGCTGTTTTTT